Given below is one TCR beta chain in context. This clonotype was observed a single time. Its antigen has not been determined. Base qualities are missing; no much larger clone stands one base away. A single read is weak support. The data were taken from a study of T cells in Graves' hyperthyroidism and ophthalmopathy (dated by TCRdb to between 2018 and 2021). General notes on the study: A discovery cohort of about 96 patients, roughly 45 with Graves' ophthalmopathy and over 55 with stable Graves' hyperthyroidism, was used to find distinguishing TCR V-J signatures. Whether ophthalmopathy could be predicted prospectively was tested in an independent validation cohort made up of under 20 hyperthyroidism patients plus 17 patients who later progressed to ophthalmopathy. The 100 discovery patients were randomly split 7:3 into training and test sets. In roughly six Graves' hyperthyroidism patients, the study also compared T-cell repertoires from thyroid tissue with T-cell repertoires from blood. After blood sampling, hyperthyroidism patients were treated with methimazole at a starting dose of 30 mg daily, and ophthalmopathy patients were treated with high-dose intravenous methylprednisolone. According to the paper, TCR Vbeta CDR3 sequencing was carried out on 135 peripheral blood samples, which came from more than 40 ophthalmopathy, roughly 75 hyperthyroidism and 17 progressor patients. The paper's findings and limits, for the study overall: No statistical method was used to fix the sample size in advance, and group allocation was not hidden from the investigators. Most expanded thyroid clonotypes (frequency above 0.001) were also found in blood, which suggests that blood repertoires may mirror thyroid immune responses. Ophthalmopathy was separated from stable hyperthyroidism by a 13 V-J signature model, with over 85% sensitivity and around 81% specificity obtained in cross-validation and 80%/75% obtained in testing. In validation, the model predicted progression to ophthalmopathy with approximately 71% sensitivity and 72.22% specificity, a median of 6.5 months before onset.

The germline V gene (reference sequence) provides CDR1 MNHNY and CDR2 SVGAGI. Its CDR3 holds 14 amino acids, cysteine through phenylalanine. This entry keeps only the CDR3 DNA: 42 bases, framed from base 1. The V end loses 5 bases and the J end loses 7 bases, and a stretch of 14 bases separates them. Amplification of TCR beta CDR3 regions was carried out from RNA transcripts. A first-round RT-PCR of the TCR CDR3 used the HTBI primer set with the Qiagen OneStep RT-PCR kit. The libraries were constructed in a second round of multiplex PCR and then size-selected and purified. The libraries were sequenced on an Illumina HiSeq2000 using paired-end 100 bp reads. The authors' analysis ran thus. SOAPnuke was used to process the raw data, removing reads that contained adapters or uncalled bases, had a mean Phred below 15, or lacked an exact match to the constant primer or identifier. COPE v1.2.5 was used to merge high-quality paired reads, and clonotypes were defined as unique nucleotide sequences. Clonotypes were aligned to IMGT TRBV, TRBD and TRBJ reference segments using MiTCR v1.1. Only V-J combinations with frequency above 0.0001, covering 99% to 99.2% of repertoires, were analysed. A TCS score was defined as the ratio between F50 (clonal expansion) and ExV (chaos), using BLOSUM62-based TCRdist between CDR3 peptides within each V-J. Welch's t-statistics and random forest reduced fewer than 550 V-J features to some 14, which were used in a naive Bayes classifier (R e1071). TCRdb passed the public sequencing reads through fastp at Q25 and MiXCR, retaining productive beta sequences. Identical CDR3 proteins give one entry, which carries the most common genes and DNA. TCRdb's processing, not the study's, gives the V and J calls here. This sample lists hundreds of thousands of distinct CDR3 sequences; about 43% were detected once. The top ten clones comprise roughly 8.2% of the sample.

Graves' hyperthyroidism was defined as stable when no progression to ophthalmopathy occurred over 18 months of follow-up. Hyperthyroidism patients were newly diagnosed, had a disease duration of under 2 months, and were aged 18 to 65 years. Exclusion was applied to patients with uncontrolled infections, other autoimmune diseases, pregnancy or lactation. Diagnoses relied on clinical symptoms, serum thyroxine and TRAb, thyroid ultrasound and orbital computed tomography. Total RNA was extracted with Trizol reagent, and quality was checked on an Agilent 2100 Bioanalyzer. The receptor chain draws on TRBV6-6 and TRBJ1-4; no D gene can be assigned with confidence. The receptor comes from a woman aged 18 to 35 with Graves' hyperthyroidism. Donor details come from another sample of the same person, matched by shared clones. Sequencing used peripheral blood or thyroid tissue (not recorded which). The DNA sequence follows: TGTGCCAGCAGTGACATGGACGGGCGTGAAAAACTGTTTTTT. It specifies CASSDMDGREKLFF.